This T cell receptor beta chain was recorded in a study of cytomegalovirus exposure and HLA in healthy donors. Comment on this clone: Its antigen is unidentified.

The PCR had 60 Vbeta and 13 Jbeta primers. Measured with immunoSEQ multiplex PCR; TCRdb has only the in-frame clones, and not every one. Of 150,000 or so clones in the sample, 79% are singletons; the top ten hold 7.7%. Regarding the study as a whole: As a later analysis revealed, most CMV-associated TCR beta chains appeared HLA-restricted. It was assumed in the presence/absence analyses that sequencing depth was roughly uniform across donors. Within an earlier analysis, most TCR beta V segments proved productive either about 90% or about 30% of the time. Reports indicated that the classifier achieved high specificity and sensitivity in diagnosing cytomegalovirus status.

With 8 bases clipped from V and 4 bases from J, the junction kept 10 bases outside the gene matches. The CDR3 is 14 residues long. CDR1 and CDR2 (germline): MDHEN, SYDVKM. The genes are TRBV28 and TRBJ2-5; 7 positions match TRBD2. The specimen sequenced was PBMCs. The receptor's source is a man aged 30 to 45 in good health and CMV-seropositive. Here the CDR3 reads CASERGPRGETQYF. CDR3 nucleotide sequence: TGTGCCAGCGAGCGGGGCCCAAGGGGAGAGACCCAGTACTTC.